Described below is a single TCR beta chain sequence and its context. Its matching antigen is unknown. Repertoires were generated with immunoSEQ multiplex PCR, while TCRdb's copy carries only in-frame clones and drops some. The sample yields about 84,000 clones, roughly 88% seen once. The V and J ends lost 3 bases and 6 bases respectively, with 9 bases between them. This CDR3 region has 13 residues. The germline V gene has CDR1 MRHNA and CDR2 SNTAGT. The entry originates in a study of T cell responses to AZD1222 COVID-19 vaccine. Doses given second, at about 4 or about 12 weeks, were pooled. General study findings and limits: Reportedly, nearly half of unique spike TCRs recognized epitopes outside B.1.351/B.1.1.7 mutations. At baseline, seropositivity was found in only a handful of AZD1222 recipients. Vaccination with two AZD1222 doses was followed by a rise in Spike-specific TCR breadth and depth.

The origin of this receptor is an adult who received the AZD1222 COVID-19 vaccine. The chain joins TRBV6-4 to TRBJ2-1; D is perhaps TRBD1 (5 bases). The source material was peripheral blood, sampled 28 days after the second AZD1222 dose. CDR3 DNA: TGTGCCAGCAGTGAGCAGGGTATCAATGAGCAGTTCTTC. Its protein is CASSEQGINEQFF.